The next 9 T cell receptor beta chains were all read from a single sample in a study of blood T cell repertoires in COVID-19. The method was immunoSEQ multiplex PCR; TCRdb's version includes in-frame clones alone and lacks a portion of them. The sample lists approximately 210,000 clones, 84% occurring once. The sequenced sample was peripheral blood. The receptors were gathered from a human donor in a cohort sampled during active COVID-19.

V and J are TRBV6-5 and TRBJ1-4; 7 bases agree with TRBD1. The germline V gene has CDR1 MNHEY and CDR2 SVGAGI. The ends lost 6 bases at V and 7 bases at J; junction bases unmatched: 8. The CDR3 has 14 amino acids. Written as DNA, the CDR3 is TGTGCCAGCAGACAGGGGATCGCTAGTGAAAAACTGTTTTTT. Its translation is CASRQGIASEKLFF.

The chain couples TRBV7-2 to TRBJ2-3; D not certain. Germline-derived CDR1 and CDR2 are SGHTA and FQGNSA. The CDR3 length is 19 residues. The V end lost 1 base, the J end lost 4 bases, and 24 bases lay between the germline ends. The CDR3 protein is CASSLDRDTQETLADTQYF. The CDR3 DNA is TGTGCCAGCAGCTTAGACAGAGATACTCAAGAAACGCTCGCAGATACGCAGTATTTT. Based on the CDR3 plus reference TRBV7-2 and TRBJ2-3, the full variable domain is GAGVSQSPSNKVTEKGKDVELRCDPISGHTALYWYRQSLGQGLEFLIYFQGNSAPDKSGLPSDRFSAERTGGSVSTLTIQRTQQEDSAVYLCASSLDRDTQETLADTQYFGPGTRLTVL.

The V call is TRBV28, the J call TRBJ1-1; 10 bases are shared with TRBD1. With 7 bases clipped from V and 11 bases from J, the junction kept 10 bases outside the gene matches. This CDR3 is built from 13 residues. Germline V CDR1 and CDR2: MDHEN, SYDVKM. This CDR3 reads CASNPGQGYKAFF. The CDR3 region has the DNA TGTGCCAGCAACCCGGGACAGGGGTACAAGGCTTTCTTT.

The V gene is TRBV14, the J gene TRBJ1-1; D ambiguous. Germline CDR1 is SGHDN and CDR2 is FVKESK. The V end was cut by 1 base, the J end by 6 bases, with 12 bases between. The CDR3 runs 14 residues. CDR3 sequence (DNA): TGTGCCAGCAGCCAAGCCCAGACCGGGGCTGAAGCTTTCTTT. Its translation: CASSQAQTGAEAFF.

CDR3 coding DNA: TGTGCCAGCAGCCCGATAAGGGGGCGCCATGAAAAACTGTTTTTT. Translation gives CASSPIRGRHEKLFF. The V and J genes are TRBV7-8 and TRBJ1-4; 7 bases agree with TRBD1. The CDR3 is 15 residues long. J was trimmed by 6 bases and V by 5 bases; bases with no gene match: 9. Germline V CDR1 and CDR2: SGHVS, FQNEAQ.

The genes are TRBV3-1 (or the pseudogene TRBV3-2) and TRBJ1-1, with D unresolved. Germline assignment: CDR1 LGHDT and CDR2 YNNKEL (reference sequence). Trimming removed 2 bases at V and 3 bases at J, with 7 bases between. The CDR3 contains 13 residues. CDR3: CASSQPRDTEAFF. CDR3 DNA sequence: TGTGCCAGCAGCCAACCACGGGACACTGAAGCTTTCTTT.

This clone was observed a handful of times. The sample holds other DNA sequences that translate to the same CDR3. The rearrangement links TRBV5-1 to TRBJ2-5, with 7 bases matching TRBD1. CDR3 length: 14 amino acids. V was clipped by 0 bases and J by 4 bases; unmatched bases: 3. The germline V gene encodes CDR1 SGHRS and CDR2 YFSETQ. CDR3 protein: CASSLGQGLETQYF. CDR3 DNA: TGCGCCAGCAGCTTGGGACAGGGTCTAGAGACCCAGTACTTC.

This rearrangement joins TRBV9 to TRBJ2-5; 7 bases are a match to TRBD2. Trimming cost V 3 bases and J 7 bases; bases outside gene matches: 9. The germline gives CDR1 SGDLS, CDR2 YYNGEE. This CDR3 is built from 14 residues. The CDR3 sequence: CASSEAGVGVTQYF. CDR3 sequence (DNA): TGTGCCAGCAGCGAGGCGGGGGTAGGGGTGACCCAGTACTTC.

DNA of the CDR3: TGCGCCAGCAGCGTACTAGCACCTAGCACAGATACGCAGTATTTT. This codes for CASSVLAPSTDTQYF. The rearrangement links TRBV5-1 to TRBJ2-3; D might be TRBD2 (6 bases). The ends were cut back, 4 bases at V and 0 bases at J, with 12 bases in the middle. This CDR3 is 15 amino acids long. Germline-derived CDR1 and CDR2 are SGHRS and YFSETQ.